This T cell receptor (beta chain) was recorded in a study of OX40 agonist ivuxolimab in advanced cancers. Method: immunoSEQ multiplex PCR; TCRdb's copy keeps in-frame clones and lacks some. The top ten hold 3.9% of the sample, which has approximately 52,000 clones, over 80% seen once. This clone was picked up a small number of times. Germline values: CDR1 SEHNR, CDR2 FQNEAQ (reference sequence). The germline V and J ends were trimmed by 2 bases and 1 base, with 23 bases remaining between them. The CDR3 is made up of 19 amino acids. Autoimmune disease history or systemic immunosuppression led to patients being barred.

Specimen: CD4+ or CD8+ T cells sorted from blood, collected in a trial of the OX40 agonist ivuxolimab. This chain connects TRBV7-9 to TRBJ1-1; maybe TRBD1 (5 bases). The sequence derives from an adult with an advanced solid tumor such as melanoma, head and neck, liver or kidney cancer. Here the CDR3 DNA reads TGTGCCAGCAGCTTAAATCGCGTAGGGGCTATCTCACAGAACACTGAAGCTTTCTTT. Translation gives CASSLNRVGAISQNTEAFF.